A single sample gave rise to the 3 T cell receptor beta chains below, sequenced in a study of shared clonotypes between healthy human individuals. The table came from immunoSEQ multiplex PCR; TCRdb's copy has only in-frame clones and leaves some out. The data hold about 2,500,000 clones, with more than 80% observed a single time. Material: naive CD4+ T cells sorted from blood. Subset in this sample: CD45RA+ positively selected. These receptors all stem from a young man in good health.

Note on this clone: Other DNA sequences of this sample code for an identical CDR3. The chain uses TRBV5-4 and TRBJ2-5, with D possibly TRBD2 on 5 matching bases. The CDR3 has 12 residues. Germline V CDR1 and CDR2: SGHNT, YYREEE (reference sequence). V lost 4 bases to trimming and J lost 5 bases, with 9 bases between them. Here the CDR3 reads CASSRTGETQYF. The CDR3 nucleotides read TGTGCCAGCAGCCGGACTGGGGAGACCCAGTACTTC.

The J gene is TRBJ2-5, the V gene TRBV5-1, with D possibly TRBD1 on 6 matching bases. CDR3 size: 13 residues. Germline V lookup: CDR1 SGHRS, CDR2 YFSETQ. V dropped 9 bases and J dropped 0 bases, with 12 bases sitting between them. CDR3 residues: CATSRGYQETQYF. CDR3 DNA sequence: TGCGCCACTAGCAGGGGATACCAAGAGACCCAGTACTTC.

J is TRBJ2-5 and V is TRBV12-5; the D gene is possibly TRBD1 (6 bases). The CDR3 covers 15 residues. Trimming removed 7 bases from V and 4 bases from J, with 19 bases in between. Germline CDR1 LGHNT, CDR2 FRNRAP. The CDR3 spells CASAQRQGQGETQYF. DNA for the CDR3: TGTGCTAGTGCTCAGAGGCAGGGGCAGGGAGAGACCCAGTACTTC.